This is a list of T cell receptor beta chains from one sample in a study of graft-versus-host responses after intestinal transplantation. The assay was immunoSEQ multiplex PCR, and TCRdb's table has in-frame clones only and misses some. The sample has some 11,000 clones, roughly 30% seen once. The sample here was alloreactive CD4+ T cells from a mixed lymphocyte reaction culture, taken before transplantation. These receptor sequences come from a human patient who was an organ donor for intestinal transplantation. The CDR3 runs from the conserved cysteine through the conserved F or W. The order of the fields is J gene, V gene, D gene, clone size, CDR3 DNA, CDR3 protein. D genes are given only for firm matches. The listing skips clone size in some rows; elsewhere it reads once, few, many or a size class.

TRBJ2-3	TRBV5-5	TRBD1	few	TGTGCCAGCAACCCGACAGGGACCACAGATACGCAGTATTTT	CASNPTGTTDTQYF
TRBJ1-3	TRBV7-2	NA	NA	TGTGCCAGCAGCTTAGTCCCCAGGGGTACTGGAAACACCATATATTTT	CASSLVPRGTGNTIYF
TRBJ2-4	TRBV2	NA	few	TGTGCCAGCAGTTCACCCTGGGTGGGGGGAAACATTCAGTACTTC	CASSSPWVGGNIQYF
TRBJ2-7	TRBV5-4	NA	medium-sized	TGTGCCAGCAGGTTGGCAGGGGCCTACGAGCAGTACTTC	CASRLAGAYEQYF
TRBJ2-7	TRBV4-2	TRBD2	NA	TGTGCCAGCAGCCCCTGGGCTAGCGGTAGCTCCTACGAGCAGTACTTC	CASSPWASGSSYEQYF
TRBJ2-1	TRBV19	NA	NA	TGTGCCAGTAGTATAGTAGGCAGCCCGGGACAAGTCTTC	CASSIVGSPGQVF
TRBJ2-7	TRBV4-2	TRBD1	once	TGTGCCAGCAGCCAAGCCGGGGGACAGGTCTACGAGCAGTACTTC	CASSQAGGQVYEQYF
TRBJ1-1	TRBV21-1	NA	few	TGTGCCAGCAGCAAAGAGGGGTGGAACACTGAAGCTTTCTTT	CASSKEGWNTEAFF
TRBJ1-1	TRBV12-1	NA	few	TGTGCCAGCAGCAGGAACGTCGGGACAGACCATCCCACTGAAGCTTTCTTT	CASSRNVGTDHPTEAFF
TRBJ1-2	TRBV7-9	NA	medium-sized	TGTGCCAGCAGCTTAGTGGTAACCGGGGGCTACACCTTC	CASSLVVTGGYTF
TRBJ2-3	TRBV7-9	TRBD1	NA	TGTGCCAGCAGCCGCGGACAGGGAGGCACAGATACGCAGTATTTT	CASSRGQGGTDTQYF
TRBJ2-3	TRBV7-2	TRBD1	NA	TGTGCCAGCAGCTTAGACAGGGGGATAGGCACAGATACGCAGTATTTT	CASSLDRGIGTDTQYF
TRBJ2-7	TRBV11-2	TRBD2	NA	TGTGCCAGCAGCTTAGTAGGGAGGGGCGAGCAGTACTTC	CASSLVGRGEQYF
TRBJ2-1	TRBV7-2	TRBD2	NA	TGTGCCAGCAGCCCCCCGGGACTAGCTAGTCACAATGAGCAGTTCTTC	CASSPPGLASHNEQFF
TRBJ1-2	TRBV4-1	NA	NA	TGCGCCAGCAGCCAAGATGGCGGGGCGCGTGACTATGGCTACACCTTC	CASSQDGGARDYGYTF
TRBJ2-7	TRBV7-2	NA	once	TGTGCCAGCAGCTTATCCCCTTTTAGCTCCTACGAGCAGTACTTC	CASSLSPFSSYEQYF
TRBJ2-3	TRBV4-1	NA	medium-sized	TGCGCCAGCAGCCAGCGGGGCAGCACAGATACGCAGTATTTT	CASSQRGSTDTQYF
TRBJ1-6	TRBV4-3	TRBD1	NA	TGCGCCAGCAGCCAAAAGAGGGCAGGGGGCATTTCACCCCTCCACTTT	CASSQKRAGGISPLHF
TRBJ1-1	TRBV18	NA	NA	TGTGCCAGCAAAACCGACATGAACACTGAAGCTTTCTTT	CASKTDMNTEAFF
TRBJ1-1	TRBV5-1	TRBD1	NA	TGCGCCAGCAGCTGGGACAGCGGAGGCACTGAAGCTTTCTTT	CASSWDSGGTEAFF
TRBJ2-5	TRBV6-5	NA	NA	TGTGCCCGAAGGGGGCAAGAGACCCAGTACTTC	CARRGQETQYF
TRBJ1-4	TRBV27	TRBD1	NA	TGTGCCAGCAACCCGACAGGGTTGAGTGAAAAACTGTTTTTT	CASNPTGLSEKLFF
TRBJ2-7	TRBV7-2	NA	few	TGTGCCAGCAGCTTCGGGAGGGGGCGGGAGCAGTACTTC	CASSFGRGREQYF
TRBJ2-2	TRBV19	TRBD1	few	TGTGCCAGTAGTAGGACAGGGCTCACCGGGGAGCTGTTTTTT	CASSRTGLTGELFF
TRBJ2-2	TRBV11-3	NA	NA	TGTGCCAGCAGCTTCTTAACCGGGGAGCTGTTTTTT	CASSFLTGELFF
TRBJ1-6	TRBV6-6	TRBD1	few	TGTGCCAGCAGTTACTCAACAGGGGGGGGATCACCCCTCCACTTT	CASSYSTGGGSPLHF
TRBJ1-4	TRBV6-6	TRBD1	few	TGTGCCAGCAGAACCGGGACAGGGGGCGAAAAACTGTTTTTT	CASRTGTGGEKLFF
TRBJ1-2	TRBV19	NA	NA	TGTGCCAGTAGTCGACCCGGACGACGGGGGGATGGCTACACCTTC	CASSRPGRRGDGYTF
TRBJ1-1	TRBV28	NA	few	TGTGCCAGCAGTCTACTAGTGACTGAAGCTTTCTTT	CASSLLVTEAFF
TRBJ2-1	TRBV15	NA	NA	TGTGCCATAAAAACGGGACATGGGAACTTCAATGAGCAGTTCTTC	CAIKTGHGNFNEQFF
TRBJ2-2	TRBV11-1	NA	few	TGTGCCAGCAGCTTACGACCCAACGGAGCCGGGGAGCTGTTTTTT	CASSLRPNGAGELFF
TRBJ2-3	TRBV7-9	TRBD1	NA	TGTGCCAGCAGCTTGGGGACAGGGTCCACAGATACGCAGTATTTT	CASSLGTGSTDTQYF
TRBJ2-7	TRBV11-1	NA	few	TGTGCCAGCAGCTTTAGGGGCTTAGGCTCCTACGAGCAGTACTTC	CASSFRGLGSYEQYF
TRBJ2-7	TRBV4-1	TRBD1	NA	TGCGCCAGCAGCCTACAAGGGACAGGGGTTGACGAGCAGTACTTC	CASSLQGTGVDEQYF
TRBJ2-1	TRBV5-4	NA	few	TGTGCCAGCAGCTCCCCCCCCAATAATGAGCAGTTCTTC	CASSSPPNNEQFF
TRBJ2-7	TRBV18	NA	NA	TGTGCCAGCTCACCAGTAGCCCTAGATCGGGAGCAGTACTTC	CASSPVALDREQYF
TRBJ1-5	TRBV18	NA	NA	TGTGCCAGCTCACCACCGGGGGGGACCCAGCATTTT	CASSPPGGTQHF
TRBJ1-6	TRBV19	TRBD1	NA	TGTGCCAGTAGCCGTGACGGGACAGGGATTGGGTCACCCCTCCACTTT	CASSRDGTGIGSPLHF
TRBJ1-2	TRBV18	NA	NA	TGTGCCAGCTCACCGGCAGGGGTTCGCTATGGCTACACCTTC	CASSPAGVRYGYTF
TRBJ1-2	TRBV7-2	TRBD1	medium-sized	TGTGCCAGCACCCACGGGCCAAGGACAGGGCGAAGCTATGGCTACACCTTC	CASTHGPRTGRSYGYTF
TRBJ2-5	TRBV5-1	NA	NA	TGCGCCAGCAGCTCCTCCAGGACCCAGTACTTC	CASSSSRTQYF
TRBJ2-1	TRBV7-2	TRBD2	NA	TGTGCCAGCAGCAAACTAGCGGGGGGGCTCCATGAGCAGTTCTTC	CASSKLAGGLHEQFF